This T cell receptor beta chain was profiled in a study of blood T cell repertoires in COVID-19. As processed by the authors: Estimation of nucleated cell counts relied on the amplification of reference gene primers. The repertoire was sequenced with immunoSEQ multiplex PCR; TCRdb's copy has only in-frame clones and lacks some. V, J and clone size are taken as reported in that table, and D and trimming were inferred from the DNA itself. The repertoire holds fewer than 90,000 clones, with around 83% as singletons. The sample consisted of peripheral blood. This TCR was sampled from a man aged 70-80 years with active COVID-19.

Here the CDR3 DNA reads TGTGCCAGCAGCCAAGCCCCGCGGGAATACGAGCAGTACTTC. Protein product: CASSQAPREYEQYF. The chain links TRBV4-2 to TRBJ2-7, with D maybe TRBD2 (6 bases). Germline lookup yields CDR1 LGHNA and CDR2 YNFKEQ. CDR3 length: 14 residues. Between the trimmed V and J ends, which lost 1 base and 4 bases, there was a span of 11 bases.